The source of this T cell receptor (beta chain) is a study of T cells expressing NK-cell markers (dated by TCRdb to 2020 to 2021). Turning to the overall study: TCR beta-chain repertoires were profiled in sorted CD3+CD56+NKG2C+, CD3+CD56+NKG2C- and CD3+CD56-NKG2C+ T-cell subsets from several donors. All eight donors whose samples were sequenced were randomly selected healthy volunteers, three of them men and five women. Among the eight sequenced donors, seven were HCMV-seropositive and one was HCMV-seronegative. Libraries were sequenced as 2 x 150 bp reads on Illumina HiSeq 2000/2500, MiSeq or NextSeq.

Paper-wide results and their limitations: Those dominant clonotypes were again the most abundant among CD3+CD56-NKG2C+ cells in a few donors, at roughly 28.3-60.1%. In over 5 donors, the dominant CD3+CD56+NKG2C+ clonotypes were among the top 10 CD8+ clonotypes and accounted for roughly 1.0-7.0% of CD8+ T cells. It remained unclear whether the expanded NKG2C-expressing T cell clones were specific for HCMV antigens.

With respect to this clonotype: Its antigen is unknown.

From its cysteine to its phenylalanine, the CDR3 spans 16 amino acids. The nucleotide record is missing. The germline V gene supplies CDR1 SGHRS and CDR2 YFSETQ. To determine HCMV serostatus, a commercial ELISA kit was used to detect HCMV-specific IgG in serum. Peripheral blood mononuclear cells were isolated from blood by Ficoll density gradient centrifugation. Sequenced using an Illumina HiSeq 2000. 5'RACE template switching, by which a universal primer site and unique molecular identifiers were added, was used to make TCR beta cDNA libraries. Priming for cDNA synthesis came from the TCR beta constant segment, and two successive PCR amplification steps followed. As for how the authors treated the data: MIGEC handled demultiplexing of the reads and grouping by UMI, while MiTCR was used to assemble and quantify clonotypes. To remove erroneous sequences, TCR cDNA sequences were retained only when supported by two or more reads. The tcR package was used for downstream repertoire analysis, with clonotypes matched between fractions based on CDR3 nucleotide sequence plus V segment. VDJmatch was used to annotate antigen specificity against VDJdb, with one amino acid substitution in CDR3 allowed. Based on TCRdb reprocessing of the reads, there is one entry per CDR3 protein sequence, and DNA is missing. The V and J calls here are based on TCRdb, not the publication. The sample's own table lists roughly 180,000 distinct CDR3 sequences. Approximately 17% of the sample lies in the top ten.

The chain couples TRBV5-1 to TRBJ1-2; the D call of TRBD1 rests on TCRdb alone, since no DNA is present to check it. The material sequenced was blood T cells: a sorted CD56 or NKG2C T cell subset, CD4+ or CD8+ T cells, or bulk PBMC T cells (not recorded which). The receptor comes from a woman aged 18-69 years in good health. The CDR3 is CASSFHAGTGDYGYTF.